This T cell receptor beta chain is from a study of blood T cells in healthy people across ages. Study context: Template-switching capture recovered about one barcoded beta molecule per two T cells.

For this clonotype: Its antigen is unknown.

The study's findings and limits: The recorded TCR beta diversity per million T cells decreased in a roughly linear manner with age.

A sample-barcoded 5' primer and a J-beta primer mix were used in a second PCR of roughly 6 to 11 cycles. TCRdb re-called the 5' RACE reads with MiXCR, one entry per CDR3 protein. The sample records about 400,000 distinct CDR3 sequences, about 49% being singletons. Germline-derived CDR1 and CDR2 are MNHEY and SMNVEV (reference sequence). The CDR3 totals 15 residues. The V end lost 6 bases, the J end lost 6 bases, and 20 bases lay between the germline ends. The TCR comes from a man between 60 and 70 years old in good health. Input material: blood. The chain employs TRBV27 and TRBJ2-5; a weak D match, TRBD1 (6 bases). In DNA, the CDR3 is TGTGCCAGCAGCTTTTGGGGGCAGAGGCAACAGACCCAGTACTTC. Amino acid sequence: CASSFWGQRQQTQYF.